This is a list of T cell receptor beta chains from one sample in a study of beta chain features in type 1 diabetes. The data were produced by immunoSEQ multiplex PCR, yet TCRdb's version contains in-frame clones alone and is incomplete. There are around 170,000 clones in the sample; 7.5% to 9.5% occur only once, and around 2.5% lies in the top ten. Sequenced material: central memory CD4+ T cells from blood. These receptors were taken from a woman aged 18-29 years in good health. The CDR3 runs from the conserved cysteine through the conserved F or W. D genes are given only for firm matches. Some rows mark clone size as missing; the rest say once, few, many or name a class of expanded clone.

TRBV27	TRBJ1-5	NA	TRBD1	TGTGCCAGCAGTCCTCAACAGGGGAACCATCAGCCCCAGCATTTT	CASSPQQGNHQPQHF
TRBV7-9	TRBJ1-5	NA	NA	TGTGCCAGCAGCTTTATAGAGGGTCAGCCCCAGCATTTT	CASSFIEGQPQHF
TRBV29-1	TRBJ2-5	NA	TRBD2	TGCAGCGCAAAGACTAGCGGAGGACCCCAAGAGACCCAGTACTTC	CSAKTSGGPQETQYF
TRBV27	TRBJ2-7	few	NA	TGTGCCAGCAGTTTGGGCCCGTCCTACGAGCAGTACTTC	CASSLGPSYEQYF
TRBV14	TRBJ1-1	few	NA	TGTGCCAGCAGCCAGGTACAAAGTGGCACTGAAGCTTTCTTT	CASSQVQSGTEAFF
TRBV29-1	TRBJ2-5	few	TRBD1	TGCAGCGTTTATTACACAGGGGGAGAGACCCAGTACTTC	CSVYYTGGETQYF
TRBV19	TRBJ2-5	NA	NA	TGTGCCACCACTACCGAGGATCAAGAGACCCAGTACTTC	CATTTEDQETQYF
TRBV11-2	TRBJ2-7	few	TRBD1	TGTGCCAGCAGCTCCACCCCCGGGACAGGGGTTTACGAGCAGTACTTC	CASSSTPGTGVYEQYF
TRBV7-2	TRBJ2-1	NA	TRBD1	TGTGCCAGCAGACTCCAAAGCGGGACAGGGGACAATGAGCAGTTCTTC	CASRLQSGTGDNEQFF
TRBV4-2	TRBJ2-2	few	NA	TGTGCCAGCAGCCAAGCCGGACAAAACACCGGGGAGCTGTTTTTT	CASSQAGQNTGELFF
TRBV30	TRBJ2-7	NA	TRBD2	TGTGCCTGGAGTCAAAAGATTAGCGGGAGCATCCACGAGCAGTACTTC	CAWSQKISGSIHEQYF
TRBV10-3	TRBJ2-1	NA	TRBD2	TGTGCCATCAGTGGTCAAGCGGGAGGACACAATGAGCAGTTCTTC	CAISGQAGGHNEQFF
TRBV9	TRBJ2-1	few	TRBD2	TGTGCCAGCAGCGCTACTAGCGGGAGTAATGAGCAGTTCTTC	CASSATSGSNEQFF
TRBV18	TRBJ1-2	NA	NA	TGTGCCAGCTCACCATACCAGGGTAGAGGCTATGGCTACACCTTC	CASSPYQGRGYGYTF
TRBV5-4	TRBJ1-2	few	NA	TGTGCCAGCAGCTTGGCCGCAGGCCCCAGAGCCTATGGCTACACCTTC	CASSLAAGPRAYGYTF
TRBV4-1	TRBJ1-2	few	NA	TGCGCCAGCAGCCAAGCGGGGGACTATGGCTACACCTTC	CASSQAGDYGYTF
TRBV2	TRBJ2-3	NA	NA	TGTGCCAGCAGTGAAACGAGGGTTGGGGATACGCAGTATTTT	CASSETRVGDTQYF
TRBV30	TRBJ1-6	NA	TRBD1	TGTGCCTGGAATGAACAGGGGAATTCACCCCTCCACTTT	CAWNEQGNSPLHF
TRBV15	TRBJ1-5	NA	NA	TGTGCCACCAGCAGAGATTTTTACGGGGGAGATCAGCCCCAGCATTTT	CATSRDFYGGDQPQHF
TRBV5-6	TRBJ2-7	NA	TRBD2	TGTGCCAGCACCTTAGCGGGAGGCCGATACGAGCAGTACTTC	CASTLAGGRYEQYF
TRBV7-2	TRBJ2-5	NA	TRBD2	TGTGCCAGCAGCCCCGGACTAGCGGGAGCAGAGACCCAGTACTTC	CASSPGLAGAETQYF
TRBV6-6	TRBJ1-1	NA	NA	TGTGCCAGCAACAAGCCGTTCGAGGGCACGGCTGTCGAAGCTTTCTTT	CASNKPFEGTAVEAFF
TRBV7-8	TRBJ1-1	few	NA	TGTGCCAGCAGCAGACTCGGCAACACTGAAGCTTTCTTT	CASSRLGNTEAFF
TRBV7-8	TRBJ2-7	few	NA	TGTGCCGCGGTCAGGGCGCACGAGCAGTACTTC	CAAVRAHEQYF
TRBV30	TRBJ1-5	few	NA	TGTGCCTGGAGCCAGGGGCCGGATCAGCCCCAGCATTTT	CAWSQGPDQPQHF
TRBV7-2	TRBJ2-7	NA	NA	TGTGCCAGCAGCATTTCCAGGGGGGATGCCTACGAGCAGTACTTC	CASSISRGDAYEQYF
TRBV27	TRBJ1-5	NA	NA	TGTGCCAGCAGCAACCAGATGGGCAATCAGCCCCAGCATTTT	CASSNQMGNQPQHF
TRBV4-1	TRBJ1-2	many	TRBD1	TGCGCCAGCAGCCAGCCTGGGACAGGGGGTGGGTATGGCTACACCTTC	CASSQPGTGGGYGYTF
TRBV9	TRBJ2-3	NA	NA	TGTGCCAGCAGCGTTAGAGGAACAGATACGCAGTATTTT	CASSVRGTDTQYF
TRBV30	TRBJ2-7	few	TRBD1	TGTGCCTGGAGACGGACAGGGGGTAACGACGAGCAGTACTTC	CAWRRTGGNDEQYF
TRBV5-1	TRBJ2-1	few	NA	TGCGCCAGCAGCTCACGACCCTCGACTGTTACCAATGAGCAGTTCTTC	CASSSRPSTVTNEQFF
TRBV7-2	TRBJ1-2	few	NA	TGTGCCAGCAGCTTAGGACAGTTTACTCAGCATGGCTACACCTTC	CASSLGQFTQHGYTF
TRBV5-1	TRBJ1-2	few	TRBD1	TGCGCCAGCAGCCCGGAACAGGGGGCGGAAAGTGGAGGCTACACCTTC	CASSPEQGAESGGYTF
TRBV15	TRBJ1-1	NA	TRBD1	TGTGCCACCAGCAGAGATTTGCGGACAGGTTCAGCTTTCTTT	CATSRDLRTGSAFF
TRBV4-3	TRBJ2-1	few	NA	TGCGCCAGCAGCCAAGCTTACTACAATGAGCAGTTCTTC	CASSQAYYNEQFF
TRBV7-9	TRBJ2-7	few	NA	TGTGCCAGCAGCTTAGTGGGAGAGGGCATTTGCGAGCAGTACTTC	CASSLVGEGICEQYF
TRBV6-6	TRBJ1-1	few	TRBD1	TGTGCCAGCAGTGCCCGACAGGGAGTTGCTGAAGCTTTCTTT	CASSARQGVAEAFF
TRBV19	TRBJ2-1	few	TRBD2	TGTGCCACGGCCAGACTAGCGGGGGCGAACAATGAGCAGTTCTTC	CATARLAGANNEQFF